This TCR beta chain was sequenced in a study of shared clonotypes between healthy human individuals. A note on this clone: The same CDR3 is also encoded by other DNA sequences in this sample.

The CDR3 contains 14 residues. Germline V lookup: CDR1 SQVTM, CDR2 ANQGSEA. V gave up 3 bases and J gave up 2 bases; unmatched junction bases: 6. Evenly divided among several immunoSEQ plates was the genomic DNA of each subset. Using immunoSEQ multiplex PCR, the repertoire was profiled, and TCRdb retains in-frame clones only, with some absent. The table has almost 700,000 clones, roughly 94% seen once; the top ten hold about 24%. Only CD45RO-negative cells positively selected for CCR7 counted as naive CD8 cells, so terminally differentiated effector memory CD45RA+ cells were excluded. The chain is built from TRBV29-1 and TRBJ2-7, with 8 bases lining up with TRBD1. This receptor was obtained from a young man in good health. Material for sequencing was naive CD8+ T cells sorted from blood. The CDR3 sequence is CSVEGTGETYEQYF. As DNA, the CDR3 is TGCAGCGTTGAGGGGACAGGCGAAACCTACGAGCAGTACTTC.